This entry concerns a single TCR beta chain. A second PCR, run for about 7 to 11 cycles, used a sample-barcoded 5' primer plus a J-beta primer mix. One entry per CDR3 protein results from TCRdb running MiXCR on the 5' RACE reads. The table shows about 780,000 distinct CDR3 sequences, with about 45% occurring only once. The data stem from a study of blood T cells in healthy people across ages. From germline, CDR1 is DFQATT and CDR2 SNEGSKA (reference sequence). Trimming took 6 bases from V and 1 from J, leaving 13 bases between them. This CDR3 has 14 amino acids. The chain is built from TRBV20-1 and TRBJ2-4, with D uncertain. Sample: blood. This receptor was obtained from a man older than 75 in good health. The CDR3 protein is CSAPPTNAKNIQYF. CDR3 sequence (DNA): TGCAGTGCCCCCCCTACGAACGCCAAAAACATTCAGTACTTC.